These 6 T cell receptor beta chains originate from one sample sequenced in a study of T cells in localized non-small cell lung cancer. The table came from immunoSEQ multiplex PCR; TCRdb's copy has only in-frame clones and leaves some out. This table has about 1,900 clones, about a fifth appearing once. This specimen consisted of lung tumor tissue, obtained before any cancer treatment. The receptors shown here come from a male donor aged 60 or over with stage II lung adenocarcinoma.

V is TRBV5-1 and J is TRBJ1-4; D unresolved. The germline gives CDR1 SGHRS, CDR2 YFSETQ. The CDR3 totals 16 residues. The V and J ends lost 4 bases and 8 bases respectively, with 21 bases between them. CDR3 DNA: TGCGCCAGCAGCCCCCGCGGGCCGGATGATGGAGAAAAACTGTTTTTT. It encodes CASSPRGPDDGEKLFF.

This clone is classed as medium-sized. The rearrangement uses TRBV11-3 and TRBJ2-7, with 10 bases aligning to TRBD2. Per the germline V gene, CDR1 is SGHNT and CDR2 is YENEEA. Trimming at V came to 5 bases and at J to 9 bases, leaving 19 bases not matched to a gene. The CDR3 loop spans 17 amino acids. The CDR3 coding sequence is TGTGCCAGCAGCCCACGACGCGGACTAGCGGTTCAGGGGTTGCAGTACTTC. Its translation: CASSPRRGLAVQGLQYF.

This clone rates as medium-sized. V is TRBV11-3 and J is TRBJ2-1; maybe TRBD2 (6 bases). Germline-derived CDR1 and CDR2 are SGHNT and YENEEA. The length of the CDR3 is 16 residues. The V gene lost 1 base and the J gene lost 3 bases, with 13 bases spanning the gap. The CDR3 protein is CASSLGGGTHYNEQFF. In DNA, the CDR3 is TGTGCCAGCAGCTTAGGAGGCGGGACCCACTACAATGAGCAGTTCTTC. Combining the CDR3 with reference TRBV11-3 and TRBJ2-1 gives the whole variable domain EAGVVQSPRYKIIEKKQPVAFWCNPISGHNTLYWYLQNLGQGPELLIRYENEEAVDDSQLPKDRFSAERLKGVDSTLKIQPAELGDSAVYLCASSLGGGTHYNEQFFGPGTRLTVL.

By sample share, this clone is large. The gene calls are TRBV4-1 and TRBJ1-3, with D perhaps TRBD1 (5 bases). The germline gives CDR1 MGHRA, CDR2 YSYEKL. The length of the CDR3 is 17 residues. V gave up 1 base and J gave up 0 bases, with 13 bases separating them. The CDR3 loop reads CASSQVTGADSGNTIYF. The CDR3 DNA follows: TGCGCCAGCAGCCAAGTTACAGGAGCCGACTCTGGAAACACCATATATTTT.

The rearrangement links TRBV11-3 to TRBJ2-6; the match to TRBD1 covers 9 bases. J lost 0 bases, V lost 7 bases, and 10 bases had no gene match. Germline CDR1 is SGHNT and CDR2 is YENEEA. CDR3 length: 18 residues. In DNA, the CDR3 is TGTGCCAGCACCCCTTACAGGGGGCCCTACTCTGGGGCCAACGTCCTGACTTTC. This encodes CASTPYRGPYSGANVLTF.

The chain employs TRBV11-3 and TRBJ2-2; possible D gene TRBD2, 6 bases. In germline, CDR1 is SGHNT, CDR2 YENEEA. The CDR3 totals 16 residues. V shed 1 base and J shed 3 bases, with 12 bases lying between them. The CDR3 sequence: CASSLVYGGDTGELFF. DNA for the CDR3: TGTGCCAGCAGCTTAGTTTACGGGGGTGACACCGGGGAGCTGTTTTTT.